The 27 T cell receptor beta chains below all came from one sample that was sequenced in a study of control samples from healthy donors and cancer patients. Sequencing was performed with immunoSEQ multiplex PCR; in TCRdb, only in-frame clones are kept and a portion is missing. Its listing shows roughly 200,000 clones. Sequenced material: blood. The receptors derive from a woman aged 30 to 39 in good health.

The chain uses TRBV2 and TRBJ1-5; 9 bases align to TRBD1. Germline CDR1 and CDR2: SNHLY and FYNNEI. V lost 6 bases to trimming and J lost 1 base; unmatched junction nucleotides: 7. This CDR3 has 16 residues. In DNA, the CDR3 is TGTGCCAGCAGGGTACAGGGGGCGGTCAGCAATCAGCCCCAGCATTTT. Translation gives CASRVQGAVSNQPQHF.

This chain joins TRBV5-1 and TRBJ2-5; the D is unclear. In germline, CDR1 is SGHRS, CDR2 YFSETQ. Deletions cut 2 bases from V and 1 base from J, with 6 bases between. The CDR3 is 13 residues long. CDR3 DNA sequence: TGCGCCAGCAGCTTCAGGATCCAAGAGACCCAGTACTTC. It specifies CASSFRIQETQYF.

The DNA of the CDR3 is TGTGCCAGCAGCTCCTTCAGGGGTTTAGAGACCCAGTACTTC. Residues: CASSSFRGLETQYF. The chain carries TRBV7-2 and TRBJ2-5; the D gene is possibly TRBD1 (6 bases). The CDR3 loop spans 14 amino acids. With 4 bases removed from V and 4 bases from J, the gap between germline ends came to 13 bases. Germline CDR1 is SGHTA and CDR2 is FQGNSA.

The chain carries TRBV2 and TRBJ1-6, with a weak D call TRBD1 (6 bases). The CDR3 length is 15 residues. Germline V lookup: CDR1 SNHLY, CDR2 FYNNEI. Trimming left V 0 bases short and J 6 bases short, with 9 bases between. CDR3 bases: TGTGCCAGCAGTGAAGCACAGGGAGGTAATTCACCCCTCCACTTT. Translation: CASSEAQGGNSPLHF. The whole variable domain, remainder taken from reference TRBV2 and TRBJ1-6, is EPEVTQTPSHQVTQMGQEVILRCVPISNHLYFYWYRQILGQKVEFLVSFYNNEISEKSEIFDDQFSVERPDGSNFTLKIRSTKLEDSAMYFCASSEAQGGNSPLHFGNGTRLTVT.

The genes are TRBV30 and TRBJ1-1; 8 bases match TRBD1. The length of the CDR3 is 13 residues. V shed 3 bases and J 9 bases; nucleotides not matched to a gene: 9. Germline CDR1 is GTSNPN and CDR2 is SVGIG (reference sequence). This CDR3 is CAWSATTGVKAFF. In DNA, the CDR3 is TGTGCCTGGAGCGCCACGACAGGGGTTAAAGCTTTCTTT.

The chain combines TRBV6-6 with TRBJ1-2; tentatively, D is TRBD1 (6 bases). The germline V gene encodes CDR1 MNHNY and CDR2 SVGAGI (reference sequence). Trimming shortened V by 5 bases and J by 2 bases, and 18 bases separated the two germline ends. The CDR3 has 16 amino acids. The CDR3: CASSGRDTTPNYGYTF. The DNA of the CDR3 is TGTGCCAGCAGTGGCAGGGACACGACCCCAAACTATGGCTACACCTTC.

This rearrangement joins TRBV11-2 to TRBJ1-2; unclear D gene. V lost 2 bases and J 8 bases, leaving 6 bases between the germline ends. This CDR3 is built from 11 residues. Germline CDR1 reads SGHAT; CDR2 reads FQNNGV. The CDR3: CASSLPVGYTF. The CDR3 DNA is TGTGCCAGCAGCTTACCGGTCGGCTACACCTTC.

The rearrangement joins TRBV7-9 to TRBJ2-5; TRBD2 aligns across 7 bases. The CDR3 consists of 12 residues. The germline V gene has CDR1 SEHNR and CDR2 FQNEAQ (reference sequence). Trimming cost V 4 bases and J 4 bases; bases outside gene matches: 0. The CDR3 DNA reads as TGTGCCAGCAGCTGGGGGGGAGAGACCCAGTACTTC. Amino acid sequence: CASSWGGETQYF.

The chain links TRBV6-5 to TRBJ1-2, with D maybe TRBD1 (6 bases). The V end was cut by 4 bases, the J end by 1 base, with 13 bases between. The CDR3 is 15 amino acids. Germline V gives CDR1 MNHEY, CDR2 SVGAGI. CDR3 bases: TGTGCCAGCAGTTTAGGGACAAATTTTAACTATGGCTACACCTTC. It is translated as CASSLGTNFNYGYTF.

V gene TRBV4-1 combines with J gene TRBJ1-1; D is possibly TRBD1 (6 bases). The germline V gene has CDR1 MGHRA and CDR2 YSYEKL. CDR3 length: 15 residues. Trimming removed 7 bases at V and 0 bases at J, with 15 bases between. The CDR3 region is CASIANTGLNTEAFF. For the CDR3, the DNA is TGCGCCAGCATCGCAAATACAGGGTTGAACACTGAAGCTTTCTTT.

This rearrangement joins TRBV5-4 to TRBJ2-5; 13 bases map to TRBD2. The germline V gene encodes CDR1 SGHNT and CDR2 YYREEE (reference sequence). This CDR3 spans 15 amino acids. V lost 5 bases and J lost 3; bases outside the gene matches: 4. CDR3 coding DNA: TGTGCCAGCAGTCCGACTAGCGGGGGGAAAGAGACCCAGTACTTC. The encoded protein is CASSPTSGGKETQYF.

The chain joins TRBV6-2 or TRBV6-3 to TRBJ1-4; unclear D gene. The CDR3 covers 12 residues. The germline gives CDR1 MNHEY, CDR2 SVGEGT. V lost 4 bases and J 5 bases, leaving 5 bases between the germline ends. This CDR3 is CASSFANEKLFF. CDR3 bases: TGTGCCAGCAGTTTCGCAAATGAAAAACTGTTTTTT.

This chain links TRBV2 with TRBJ1-2; possibly TRBD1 for D (5 bases). There are 14 residues in the CDR3. Deletions cut 6 bases from V and 2 bases from J, with 13 bases between. The germline V gene encodes CDR1 SNHLY and CDR2 FYNNEI. In DNA, the CDR3 is TGTGCCAGCAGCACGGGACCGGGGAACTATGGCTACACCTTC. Translated, it gives CASSTGPGNYGYTF.

The genes are TRBV9 and TRBJ1-2; tentatively, D is TRBD1 (6 bases). The germline V gene encodes CDR1 SGDLS and CDR2 YYNGEE. Trimming pared 4 bases from V and 9 bases from J, leaving 10 bases between. The CDR3 totals 11 residues. In DNA form, the CDR3 reads TGTGCCAGCAGCATTACAGGGCGCTACACCTTC. Translated: CASSITGRYTF.

This rearrangement joins TRBV5-6 to TRBJ1-1, with a possible D match to TRBD1 (5 bases). The CDR3 extends over 13 amino acids. The V gene's germline CDR1 is SGHDT and CDR2 YYEEEE. V was cut by 1 base and J by 6 bases, with 10 bases left in between. The CDR3 protein is CASSLQGGAEAFF. DNA of the CDR3: TGTGCCAGCAGCTTGCAGGGTGGGGCTGAAGCTTTCTTT. The full variable domain, with the rest looked up from reference TRBV5-6 and TRBJ1-1, is DAGVTQSPTHLIKTRGQQVTLRCSPKSGHDTVSWYQQALGQGPQFIFQYYEEEERQRGNFPDRFSGHQFPNYSSELNVNALLLGDSALYLCASSLQGGAEAFFGQGTRLTVV.

Details on this clone: This sample also contains other DNA sequences that code for the same CDR3. J is TRBJ2-4 and V is TRBV4-3; perhaps TRBD2 as D (6 bases). The CDR3 consists of 15 residues. The V end was cut by 0 bases, the J end by 0 bases, with 6 bases between. The germline V gene has CDR1 LGHNA and CDR2 YSLEER. The CDR3 nucleotides are TGCGCCAGCAGCCAAGAGACTAGAGCCAAAAACATTCAGTACTTC. Its protein product is CASSQETRAKNIQYF.

The chain employs TRBV3-1 (or the pseudogene TRBV3-2) and TRBJ2-7, with 12 bases that match TRBD2. V lost 4 bases, J lost 6 bases, and 4 bases stayed unmatched. Germline CDR1 reads LGHDT; CDR2 reads YNNKEL (reference sequence). The CDR3 extends over 14 amino acids. CDR3 coding DNA: TGTGCCAGCAGCCGACTAGCGGGGGAGGGCGAGCAGTACTTC. Its translation: CASSRLAGEGEQYF.

This chain links TRBV19 with TRBJ1-5, with D possibly TRBD1 on 6 matching bases. The CDR3 length is 17 residues. The ends were cut back, 2 bases at V and 2 bases at J, with 16 bases in the middle. Germline CDR1 LNHDA, CDR2 SQIVND (reference sequence). The CDR3 nucleotides read TGTGCCAGTAGTATATTGGGGGGGCGGGGCGGCAATCAGCCCCAGCATTTT. This gives the protein CASSILGGRGGNQPQHF.

The chain recombines TRBV10-3 with TRBJ1-3; possible D gene TRBD1, 5 bases. Trimming took off 2 bases at V and 0 bases at J, with 20 bases between the two ends. This CDR3 spans 19 amino acids. Germline V lookup: CDR1 ENHRY, CDR2 SYGVKD. CDR3 DNA: TGTGCCATCAGTGAGGACGGAATGTGGGGACGGATCTCTGGAAACACCATATATTTT. This sequence encodes CAISEDGMWGRISGNTIYF.

This rearrangement joins TRBV6-1 to TRBJ2-3; tentatively, D is TRBD2 (6 bases). With 2 bases removed from V and 0 bases from J, the gap between germline ends came to 12 bases. The CDR3 covers 16 residues. Looked up from germline, CDR1 is MNHNS and CDR2 is SASEGT. The CDR3 DNA sequence: TGTGCCAGCAGTGAACTAGCGAGCTCTAGCACAGATACGCAGTATTTT. Translation: CASSELASSSTDTQYF.

This chain joins TRBV30 and TRBJ2-1, with D uncertain. Germline assignment: CDR1 GTSNPN and CDR2 SVGIG (reference sequence). The CDR3 runs to 13 residues. Between the trimmed V and J ends, which lost 2 bases and 7 bases, there was a span of 12 bases. CDR3 sequence (DNA): TGTGCCTGGAGTAGGAGACTTCTTAATGAGCAGTTCTTC. It codes for CAWSRRLLNEQFF.

This chain links TRBV20-1 with TRBJ2-1; the D is unclear. The CDR3 covers 10 residues. The germline gives CDR1 DFQATT, CDR2 SNEGSKA (reference sequence). V was clipped by 6 bases and J by 7 bases, with 7 bases between them. The CDR3 DNA is TGCAGTGCCGGGTGGAATGAGCAGTTCTTC. Amino acid sequence: CSAGWNEQFF.

The rearrangement joins TRBV11-2 to TRBJ1-4; D gene uncertain. V was trimmed by 1 base and J by 7 bases, leaving 13 bases between them. The CDR3 is 15 residues long. The germline gives CDR1 SGHAT, CDR2 FQNNGV. The CDR3 region is CASSLVGRSTEKLFF. The CDR3 coding sequence is TGTGCCAGCAGCTTAGTCGGCCGGTCTACTGAAAAACTGTTTTTT.

The chain combines TRBV28 with TRBJ1-2, with 8 bases matching TRBD1. CDR3 size: 15 residues. V trimming: 4 bases; J trimming: 3 bases; junction bases outside the gene matches: 7. Germline assignment: CDR1 MDHEN and CDR2 SYDVKM. The CDR3 DNA reads TGTGCCAGCAGTTCTCCGGGACAGGCATACTATGGCTACACCTTC. Translating gives CASSSPGQAYYGYTF.

The chain carries TRBV4-2 and TRBJ1-4; unclear D gene. This CDR3 is 14 amino acids long. Trimming removed 4 bases from V and 5 bases from J, with 11 bases in between. Germline lookup yields CDR1 LGHNA and CDR2 YNFKEQ. The CDR3 reads CASSPRVGNEKLFF. CDR3 bases: TGTGCCAGCAGCCCCCGCGTGGGGAATGAAAAACTGTTTTTT.

The V gene is TRBV28, the J gene TRBJ1-2; D remains unclear. CDR3 size: 8 residues. The germline gives CDR1 MDHEN, CDR2 SYDVKM. V lost 8 bases to trimming and J lost 13 bases, with 8 bases between them. CDR3: CASGGFTF. CDR3 DNA: TGTGCCAGCGGAGGGTTCACCTTC.

This sequence joins TRBV18 and TRBJ2-7, with D possibly being TRBD2 (6 bases). The CDR3 has 14 residues. Germline CDR1 is KGHSH and CDR2 is LQKENI. Trimming left V 0 bases short and J 3 bases short, with 9 bases between. The chain's CDR3 is CASSPPAGFYEQYF. The CDR3 bases are TGTGCCAGCTCACCACCAGCGGGCTTCTACGAGCAGTACTTC.